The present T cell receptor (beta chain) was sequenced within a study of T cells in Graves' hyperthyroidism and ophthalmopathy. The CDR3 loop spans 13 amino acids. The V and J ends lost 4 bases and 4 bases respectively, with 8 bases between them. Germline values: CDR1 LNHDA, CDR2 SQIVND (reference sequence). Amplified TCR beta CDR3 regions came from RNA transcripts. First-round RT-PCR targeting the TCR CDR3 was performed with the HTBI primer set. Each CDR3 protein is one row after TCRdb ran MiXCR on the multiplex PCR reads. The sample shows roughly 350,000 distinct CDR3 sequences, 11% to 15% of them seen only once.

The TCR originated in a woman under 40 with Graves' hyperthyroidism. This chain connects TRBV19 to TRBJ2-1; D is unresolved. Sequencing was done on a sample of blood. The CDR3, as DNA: TGTGCCAGTAGTACGACGGAGTACAATGAGCAGTTCTTC. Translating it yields CASSTTEYNEQFF. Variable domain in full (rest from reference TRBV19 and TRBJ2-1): DGGITQSPKYLFRKEGQNVTLSCEQNLNHDAMYWYRQDPGQGLRLIYYSQIVNDFQKGDIAEGYSVSREKKESFPLTVTSAQKNPTAFYLCASSTTEYNEQFFGPGTRLTVL.